A selection of T cell receptor beta chains follows, all from one sample in a study of T-cell memory formation after mild COVID-19. TCRdb reanalysed the 5' RACE reads using MiXCR and keeps one entry per CDR3 protein. The repertoire holds around 320,000 distinct CDR3 sequences, with 25% to 30% as singletons. Sequencing was performed on PBMCs or a T cell subset sorted from them (not recorded which). These TCRs come from an adult woman who had mild COVID-19 (a few samples of this study predate the infection). Cell type and time point are not known. CDR3s include the opening cysteine and the closing phenylalanine or tryptophan. The D gene is left open where the match is weak. Size values are once, few and many counts, or a class for expanded clones, and some rows have none.

TRBV5-5	16	TRBD1	TRBJ1-1	NA	TGTGCCAGCAGCTCGTCGACAGGGGTGAGGGAAACTGAAGCTTTCTTT	CASSSSTGVRETEAFF
TRBV21-1	15	NA	TRBJ2-1	NA	TGTGCCAGCCGTTACACTACGGGGGATCTCGATGAGCAGTTCTTC	CASRYTTGDLDEQFF
TRBV7-9	13	NA	TRBJ1-1	few	TGTGCCAGCAGCTTAGTGGCAGGGGATGAAGCTTTCTTT	CASSLVAGDEAFF
TRBV29-1	11	NA	TRBJ2-3	few	TGCAGCGGACTAATGACAGATACGCAGTATTTT	CSGLMTDTQYF
TRBV7-9	17	NA	TRBJ2-1	few	TGTGCCAGCAGCTCGGGGACGGTTACGAGCTCCTACAATGAGCAGTTCTTC	CASSSGTVTSSYNEQFF
TRBV20-1	13	NA	TRBJ2-4	NA	TGCAGTGCTAGAGATACCAGGGACGGCATTCAGTACTTC	CSARDTRDGIQYF
TRBV15	12	TRBD1	TRBJ2-5	NA	TGTGCCACCAGCACGGACAGGGCGACCCAGTACTTC	CATSTDRATQYF
TRBV7-6	15	TRBD1	TRBJ2-7	few	TGTGCCAGCAGCGCAGAAGGGGGCGCAAGCTACGAGCAGTACTTC	CASSAEGGASYEQYF
TRBV6-2/TRBV6-3	18	NA	TRBJ1-1	NA	TGTGCCAGCAGTTACTTCAGGGGCAGGGACATCATGAACACTGAAGCTTTCTTT	CASSYFRGRDIMNTEAFF
TRBV7-9	13	NA	TRBJ2-7	once	TGTGCCAGCACTTCCCGGTACTCCTACGAGCAGTACTTC	CASTSRYSYEQYF
TRBV18	16	TRBD1	TRBJ1-2	NA	TGTGCCAGCTCACCACCCGACAGGGGGCTAATCTATGGCTACACCTTC	CASSPPDRGLIYGYTF
TRBV19	14	NA	TRBJ1-4	NA	TGTGCCAGTAGTATGGGAGGGAGCTATGAAAAACTGTTTTTT	CASSMGGSYEKLFF
TRBV15	14	NA	TRBJ1-1	NA	TGTGCCACTCGCTTAGGACAGCTGAACACTGAAGCTTTCTTT	CATRLGQLNTEAFF
TRBV4-2	12	NA	TRBJ2-3	many	TGTGCCAGCAGGGAGGACTCAGATACGCAGTATTTT	CASREDSDTQYF
TRBV27	15	TRBD1	TRBJ2-1	NA	TGTGCCAGCGCAGCCGGGACAGAAATCTACAATGAGCAGTTCTTC	CASAAGTEIYNEQFF
TRBV12-5	14	TRBD2	TRBJ2-1	NA	TGTGCTAGTGGTTTGAATGTGGCGGGAGGCGGGCAGTTCTTC	CASGLNVAGGGQFF
TRBV24-1	13	NA	TRBJ2-7	few	TGTGCCACCAGTGACAGCTACTCCTACGAGCAGTACTTC	CATSDSYSYEQYF
TRBV7-9	13	TRBD1	TRBJ1-2	many	TGCGCCAGCAGCTTGGGACAGAACTATGGCTACACCTTC	CASSLGQNYGYTF
TRBV5-1	14	NA	TRBJ2-7	many	TGCGCCAGCAGCTCCGGGCCCAGCTCCTACGAGCAGTACTTC	CASSSGPSSYEQYF
TRBV20-1	16	TRBD1	TRBJ2-7	NA	TGCAGTGCTAGAGATTTTCTTACGGGACAGGGGCACGAGCAGTACTTC	CSARDFLTGQGHEQYF
TRBV3-1	14	NA	TRBJ2-1	NA	TGTGCCAGCAGCCGCGGGACTTGGGTCAATGAGCAGTTCTTC	CASSRGTWVNEQFF
TRBV5-1	17	NA	TRBJ2-1	NA	TGCGCCAGCAGCTTGACCGGACAGTCTGGCTCCTACAATGAGCAGTTCTTC	CASSLTGQSGSYNEQFF
TRBV5-1	13	NA	TRBJ1-2	NA	TGCGCCAGCAGCTTGATACAGGCCTATGGCTACACCTTC	CASSLIQAYGYTF
TRBV29-1	12	NA	TRBJ1-1	NA	TGCAGCGTTTGGAAGGATGACACTGAAGCTTTCTTT	CSVWKDDTEAFF
TRBV11-2	10	NA	TRBJ2-1	NA	TGTGCCAGCAGTCACAATGAGCAGTTCTTC	CASSHNEQFF
TRBV5-1	13	NA	TRBJ1-4	NA	TGCGCCAGCAGCCCTGCGGACCATGAAAAACTGTTTTTT	CASSPADHEKLFF
TRBV6-1	14	NA	TRBJ1-2	once	TGTGCCAGCAGTGAAGCGCCAGGACGGTATGGCTACACCTTC	CASSEAPGRYGYTF
TRBV14	15	NA	TRBJ1-6	NA	TGTGCCAGCAGCCAAGTCGGGACTCGGAATTCACCCCTCCACTTT	CASSQVGTRNSPLHF
TRBV6-6	15	NA	TRBJ1-2	NA	TGTGCCAGCAGTTACTCGATAGATAATAACTATGGCTACACCTTC	CASSYSIDNNYGYTF
TRBV5-1	16	TRBD1	TRBJ1-5	few	TGCGCCAGCAGCGCGGGACAGGGGGTCCCCAATCAGCCCCAGCATTTT	CASSAGQGVPNQPQHF
TRBV18	14	NA	TRBJ2-3	NA	TGTGCCAGCTCACCACGATCTAGCACAGATACGCAGTATTTT	CASSPRSSTDTQYF
TRBV4-1	14	NA	TRBJ2-1	few	TGCGCCAGCAGCCAAGACAGTACGAACAATGAGCAGTTCTTC	CASSQDSTNNEQFF
TRBV7-2	17	NA	TRBJ2-1	few	TGTGCCAGCAGCCCCCAGGGGCGCCCCGGGCCCTACAATGAGCAGTTCTTC	CASSPQGRPGPYNEQFF
TRBV6-5	19	NA	TRBJ2-7	NA	TGTGCCAGCAGTTACTCGGTCCTGACGGAGACGTCCCCCGCCTACGAGCAGTACTTC	CASSYSVLTETSPAYEQYF
TRBV6-6	15	TRBD1	TRBJ2-7	NA	TGTGCCAGCAGTCCGACGGGACAGGCCGCGGACGAGCAGTACTTC	CASSPTGQAADEQYF
TRBV7-3	14	NA	TRBJ1-5	NA	TGTGCCAGCAGCTCCCCAGATAGCAATCAGCCCCAGCATTTT	CASSSPDSNQPQHF
TRBV6-2/TRBV6-3	14	NA	TRBJ2-7	NA	TGTGCCAGCAGCTCGGAGGGGTGGGGAAATGAGCAGTACTTC	CASSSEGWGNEQYF
TRBV7-3	13	NA	TRBJ2-1	NA	TGTGCCAGCAGCTTGGAGGGTAGTCATGAGCAGTTCTTC	CASSLEGSHEQFF
TRBV5-6	14	TRBD2	TRBJ2-7	few	TGTGCCAGCAGCCCTAGCGGGGTGGCCTACGAGCAGTACTTC	CASSPSGVAYEQYF
TRBV6-1	14	NA	TRBJ1-1	NA	TGTGCCAGCACATTACGGACAGCCAGCACTGAAGCTTTCTTT	CASTLRTASTEAFF
TRBV5-1	12	NA	TRBJ2-5	NA	TGCGCCAGCAGCTTGGAATTTGGGACCCAGTACTTC	CASSLEFGTQYF
TRBV29-1	15	NA	TRBJ1-2	few	TGCAGCGTTTCGGTCCCCGGCGGACTCAACTATGGCTACACCTTC	CSVSVPGGLNYGYTF
TRBV12-3/TRBV12-4	14	NA	TRBJ2-7	NA	TGTGCCAGCAGTGGGACCCTAGGCGGTTACGAGCAGTACTTC	CASSGTLGGYEQYF
TRBV5-1	15	TRBD1	TRBJ2-1	NA	TGCGCCAGCAGCTTGGACAGGGGGCTTTTAGATGAGCAGTTCTTC	CASSLDRGLLDEQFF
TRBV5-1	14	NA	TRBJ1-1	NA	TGCGCCAGCAGCACGGGCCGGGCGGGCACTGAAGCTTTCTTT	CASSTGRAGTEAFF
TRBV7-2	15	NA	TRBJ2-3	few	TGTGCCAGCAGTATACAGGGAAGGGCGGCAGATACGCAGTATTTT	CASSIQGRAADTQYF
TRBV9	17	TRBD2	TRBJ2-2	NA	TGTGCCAGCAGCGTAGGCAGGACTAGCGGGACTACCGGGGAGCTGTTTTTT	CASSVGRTSGTTGELFF
TRBV20-1	18	TRBD1	TRBJ2-2	few	TGCAGTGCTAGAGCCGCCTGGCTTAGGACAGGGGCGAGTGGGGAGCTGTTTTTT	CSARAAWLRTGASGELFF
TRBV5-1	17	NA	TRBJ1-1	few	TGCGCCAGCAGCTTGTACAGTAGCAGCGGTCGAAACACTGAAGCTTTCTTT	CASSLYSSSGRNTEAFF
TRBV30	16	TRBD1	TRBJ1-3	many	TGTGCCTGGAGAGGAAGGGACAGGGGAGCTGGAAACACCATATATTTT	CAWRGRDRGAGNTIYF
TRBV19	15	TRBD2	TRBJ2-7	NA	TGTGCCAGTAGTATCGGAATAGCGGGGGTAGGCGAGCAGTACTTC	CASSIGIAGVGEQYF
TRBV18	16	NA	TRBJ2-7	NA	TGTGCCAGCTCACCTGACAGGACAACTTTCTCCTACGAGCAGTACTTC	CASSPDRTTFSYEQYF
TRBV24-1	13	NA	TRBJ2-2	few	TGTGCCACCAGTGTCTGGGAAGACGGGGAGCTGTTTTTT	CATSVWEDGELFF
TRBV7-2	15	TRBD1	TRBJ1-4	few	TGTGCCAGCAGGTCCAGGGGGGGCGTAAATGAAAAACTGTTTTTT	CASRSRGGVNEKLFF
TRBV7-6	16	NA	TRBJ2-7	NA	TGTGCCAGCAGCTTAGATCCGTCGCCCTACTCCTACGAGCAGTACTTC	CASSLDPSPYSYEQYF
TRBV20-1	16	TRBD1	TRBJ2-2	few	TGCAGTGCTAGAAGGGGGACAGGGGGCGACACCGGGGAGCTGTTTTTT	CSARRGTGGDTGELFF